The clone carrying this T cell receptor beta chain was picked up many times. There are 16 residues in the CDR3. The V and J ends lost 5 bases and 1 base, in that order; junction bases with no gene match: 8. A library of TCRbeta sequences, prepared with unique molecular identifiers, was generated. Via MiXCR, TCRdb re-called the PCR reads, giving one row per CDR3 protein. This table has over 200,000 distinct CDR3 sequences, around 10% appearing once. This sample is drawn from a study of T-cell reconstitution after alpha-beta-depleted transplantation in children. The rearrangement links TRBV12-3 or TRBV12-4 to TRBJ2-3; 8 bases align to TRBD1. The sequence derives from a human donor who donated a stem cell graft to a child with acute lymphoblastic leukemia. The material sequenced was PBMCs from the stem cell graft donor, taken from the stem cell graft. This chain's CDR3 is CASSTYRGARTDTQYF. The CDR3 DNA sequence: TGTGCCAGCAGTACCTACAGGGGGGCACGCACAGATACGCAGTATTTT.